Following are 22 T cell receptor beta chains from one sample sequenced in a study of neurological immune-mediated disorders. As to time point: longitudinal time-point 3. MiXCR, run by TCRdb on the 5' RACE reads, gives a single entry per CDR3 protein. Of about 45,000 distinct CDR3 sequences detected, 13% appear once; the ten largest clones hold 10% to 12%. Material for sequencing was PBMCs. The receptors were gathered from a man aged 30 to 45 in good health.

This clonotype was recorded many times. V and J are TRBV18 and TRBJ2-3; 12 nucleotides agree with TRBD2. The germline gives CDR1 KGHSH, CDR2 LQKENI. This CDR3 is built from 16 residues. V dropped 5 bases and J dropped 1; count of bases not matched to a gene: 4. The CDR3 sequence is CASSSRLAGGTDTQYF. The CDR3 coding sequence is TGTGCCAGCTCATCACGACTAGCGGGAGGCACAGATACGCAGTATTTT.

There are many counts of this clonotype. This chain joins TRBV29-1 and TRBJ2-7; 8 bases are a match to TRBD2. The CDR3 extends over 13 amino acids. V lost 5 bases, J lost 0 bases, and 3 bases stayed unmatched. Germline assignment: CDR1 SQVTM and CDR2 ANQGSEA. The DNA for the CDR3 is TGCAGCGTTTATAGCGGGAACTCCTACGAGCAGTACTTC. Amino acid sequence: CSVYSGNSYEQYF.

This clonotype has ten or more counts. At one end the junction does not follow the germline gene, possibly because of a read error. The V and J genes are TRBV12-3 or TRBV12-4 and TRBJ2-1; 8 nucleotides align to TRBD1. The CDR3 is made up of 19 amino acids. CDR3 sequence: CGSSWGQAFGERMYNEQFF. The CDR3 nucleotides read TGTGGCAGCAGCTGGGGACAGGCCTTCGGCGAAAGGATGTACAATGAGCAGTTCTTC.

CDR3 loop: CASSTLAGGTDTQYF. In nucleotides, the CDR3 is TGCGCCAGCAGCACCCTAGCGGGAGGCACAGATACGCAGTATTTT. V is TRBV5-1 and J is TRBJ2-3; TRBD2 agrees at 10 bases. In germline, CDR1 is SGHRS, CDR2 YFSETQ. The CDR3 is 15 residues long. Losses at the gene ends were 4 bases for V and 1 base for J; bases not matched to a gene: 3.

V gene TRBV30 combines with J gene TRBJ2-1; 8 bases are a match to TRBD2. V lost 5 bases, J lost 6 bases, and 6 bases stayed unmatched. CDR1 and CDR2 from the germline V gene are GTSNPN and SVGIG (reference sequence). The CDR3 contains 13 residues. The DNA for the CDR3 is TGTGCCTGGCGTCGTACTAGCGGCAATGAGCAGTTCTTC. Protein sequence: CAWRRTSGNEQFF.

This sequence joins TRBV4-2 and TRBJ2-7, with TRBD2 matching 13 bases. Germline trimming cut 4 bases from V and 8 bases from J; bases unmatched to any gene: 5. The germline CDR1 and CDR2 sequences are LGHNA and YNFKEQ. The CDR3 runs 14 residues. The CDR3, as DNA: TGTGCCAGCAGCCCACTAGCGGGAGGGCCTCAGCAGTACTTC. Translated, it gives CASSPLAGGPQQYF.

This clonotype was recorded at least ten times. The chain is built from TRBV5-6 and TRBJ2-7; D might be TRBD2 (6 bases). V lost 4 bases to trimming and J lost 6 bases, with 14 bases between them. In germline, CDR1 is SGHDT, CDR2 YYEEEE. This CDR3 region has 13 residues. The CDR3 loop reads CASSHRRGFEQYF. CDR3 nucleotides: TGTGCCAGCAGCCACCGGAGGGGTTTCGAGCAGTACTTC.

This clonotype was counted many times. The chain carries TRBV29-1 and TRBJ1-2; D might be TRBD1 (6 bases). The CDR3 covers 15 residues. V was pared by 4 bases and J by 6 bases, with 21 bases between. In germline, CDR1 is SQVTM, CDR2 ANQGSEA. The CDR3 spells CSVGVGGVDSDGYTF. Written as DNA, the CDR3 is TGCAGCGTTGGGGTAGGGGGGGTGGATAGTGATGGCTACACCTTC.

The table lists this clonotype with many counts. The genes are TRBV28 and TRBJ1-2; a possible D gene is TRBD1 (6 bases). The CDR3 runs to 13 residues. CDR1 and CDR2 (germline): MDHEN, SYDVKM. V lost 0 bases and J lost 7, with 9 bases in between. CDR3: CASSLWGAGGYTF. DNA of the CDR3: TGTGCCAGCAGTTTATGGGGGGCGGGTGGCTACACCTTC.

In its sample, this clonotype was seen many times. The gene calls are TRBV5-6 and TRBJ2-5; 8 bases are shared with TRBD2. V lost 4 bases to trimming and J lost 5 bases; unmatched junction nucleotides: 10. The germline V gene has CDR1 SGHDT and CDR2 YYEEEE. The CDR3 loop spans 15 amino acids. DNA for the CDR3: TGTGCCAGCAGCCGCCCCGGGACTAGTATTGAGACCCAGTACTTC. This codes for CASSRPGTSIETQYF. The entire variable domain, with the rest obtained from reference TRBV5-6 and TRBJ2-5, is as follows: DAGVTQSPTHLIKTRGQQVTLRCSPKSGHDTVSWYQQALGQGPQFIFQYYEEEERQRGNFPDRFSGHQFPNYSSELNVNALLLGDSALYLCASSRPGTSIETQYFGPGTRLLVL.

CDR3 nucleotide sequence: TGTGCCAGCAGCCAAGTAAGGGACACCTACTATGGCTACACCTTC. It translates to CASSQVRDTYYGYTF. The chain links TRBV4-2 to TRBJ1-2; maybe TRBD1 (6 bases). In germline, CDR1 is LGHNA, CDR2 YNFKEQ. This CDR3 has 15 residues. Trimming stripped 1 base from V and 3 bases from J, with 12 bases between.

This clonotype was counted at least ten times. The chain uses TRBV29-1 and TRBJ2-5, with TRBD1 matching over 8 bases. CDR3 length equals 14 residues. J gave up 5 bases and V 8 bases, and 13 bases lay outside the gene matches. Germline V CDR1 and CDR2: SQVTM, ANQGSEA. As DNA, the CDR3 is TGCAGCTCCGACGCAGGGGGCGGCAGGGAGACCCAGTACTTC. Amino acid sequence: CSSDAGGGRETQYF. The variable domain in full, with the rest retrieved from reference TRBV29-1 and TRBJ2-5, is SAVISQKPSRDICQRGTSLTIQCQVDSQVTMMFWYRQQPGQSLTLIATANQGSEATYESGFVIDKFPISRPNLTFSTLTVSNMSPEDSSIYLCSSDAGGGRETQYFGPGTRLLVL.

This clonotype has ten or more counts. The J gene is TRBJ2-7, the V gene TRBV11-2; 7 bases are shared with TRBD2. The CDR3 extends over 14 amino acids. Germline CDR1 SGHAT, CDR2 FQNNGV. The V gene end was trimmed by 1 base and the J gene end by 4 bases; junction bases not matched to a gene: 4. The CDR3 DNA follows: TGTGCCAGCAGCTTAGGCGGGAGTGTTTACGAGCAGTACTTC. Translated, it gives CASSLGGSVYEQYF. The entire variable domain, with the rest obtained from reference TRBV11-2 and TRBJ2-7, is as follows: EAGVAQSPRYKIIEKRQSVAFWCNPISGHATLYWYQQILGQGPKLLIQFQNNGVVDDSQLPKDRFSAERLKGVDSTLKIQPAKLEDSAVYLCASSLGGSVYEQYFGPGTRLTVT.

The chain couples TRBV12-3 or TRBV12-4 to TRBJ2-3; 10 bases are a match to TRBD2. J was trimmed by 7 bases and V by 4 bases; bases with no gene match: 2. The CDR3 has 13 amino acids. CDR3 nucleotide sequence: TGTGCCAGCAGTTCTAGCGGGAGTAATACGCAGTATTTT. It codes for CASSSSGSNTQYF.

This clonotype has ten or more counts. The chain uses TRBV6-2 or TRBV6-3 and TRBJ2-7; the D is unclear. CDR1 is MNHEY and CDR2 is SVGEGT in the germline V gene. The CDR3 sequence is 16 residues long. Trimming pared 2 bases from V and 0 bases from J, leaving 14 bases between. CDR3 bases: TGTGCCAGCAGTTACAGTCGGCGCAACAGCTCCTACGAGCAGTACTTC. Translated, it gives CASSYSRRNSSYEQYF.

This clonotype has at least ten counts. CDR3 DNA sequence: TGTGCCAGCAGTGAATCGGACATCCAAGAGACCCAGTACTTC. Its translation: CASSESDIQETQYF. J is TRBJ2-5 and V is TRBV2; TRBD1 might be the D (5 bases). Germline CDR1 SNHLY, CDR2 FYNNEI. Trimming removed 2 bases at V and 1 base at J, with 8 bases between. The CDR3 runs 14 residues.

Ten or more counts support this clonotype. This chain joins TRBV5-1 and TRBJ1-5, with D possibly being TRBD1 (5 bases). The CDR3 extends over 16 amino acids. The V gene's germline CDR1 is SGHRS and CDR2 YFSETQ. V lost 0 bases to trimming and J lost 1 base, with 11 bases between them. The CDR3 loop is CASSLDTGGSNQPQHF. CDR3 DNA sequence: TGCGCCAGCAGCTTGGATACAGGAGGAAGCAATCAGCCCCAGCATTTT.

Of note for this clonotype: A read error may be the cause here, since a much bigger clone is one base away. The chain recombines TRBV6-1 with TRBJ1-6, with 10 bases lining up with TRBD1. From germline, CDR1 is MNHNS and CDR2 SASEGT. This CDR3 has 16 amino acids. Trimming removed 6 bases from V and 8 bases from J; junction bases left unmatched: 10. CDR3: CASSSSEGTGDSPLHF. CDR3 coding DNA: TGTGCCAGCAGCTCAAGTGAAGGGACAGGGGATTCACCCCTCCACTTT.

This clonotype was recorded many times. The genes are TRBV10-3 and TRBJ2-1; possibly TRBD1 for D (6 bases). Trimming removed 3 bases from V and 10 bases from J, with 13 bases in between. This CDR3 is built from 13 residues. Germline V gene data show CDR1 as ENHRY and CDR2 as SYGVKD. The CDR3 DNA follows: TGTGCCATCAGTGAAGCAGGGGAATACGAGCAGTTCTTC. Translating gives CAISEAGEYEQFF.

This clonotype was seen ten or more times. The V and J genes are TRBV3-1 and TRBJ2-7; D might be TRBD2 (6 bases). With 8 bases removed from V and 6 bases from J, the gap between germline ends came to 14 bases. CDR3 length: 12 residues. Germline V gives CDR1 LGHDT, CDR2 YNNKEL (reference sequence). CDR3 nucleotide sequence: TGTGCCAGCGATGGCCACGGGGGCGAGCAGTACTTC. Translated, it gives CASDGHGGEQYF.

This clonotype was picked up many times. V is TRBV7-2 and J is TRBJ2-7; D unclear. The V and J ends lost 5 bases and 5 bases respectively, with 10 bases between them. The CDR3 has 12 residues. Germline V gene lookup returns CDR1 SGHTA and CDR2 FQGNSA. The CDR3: CASSAYIDEQYF. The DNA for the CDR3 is TGTGCCAGCAGCGCCTATATCGACGAGCAGTACTTC. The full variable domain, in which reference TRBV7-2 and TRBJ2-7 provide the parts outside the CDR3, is GAGVSQSPSNKVTEKGKDVELRCDPISGHTALYWYRQSLGQGLEFLIYFQGNSAPDKSGLPSDRFSAERTGGSVSTLTIQRTQQEDSAVYLCASSAYIDEQYFGPGTRLTVT.

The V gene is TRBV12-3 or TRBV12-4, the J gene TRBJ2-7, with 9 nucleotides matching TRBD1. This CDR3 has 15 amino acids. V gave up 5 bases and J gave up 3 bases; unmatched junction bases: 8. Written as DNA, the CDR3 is TGTGCCAGCAGTCGGCCCTTGGGACAGGGCTACGAGCAGTACTTC. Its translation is CASSRPLGQGYEQYF.